This entry lists 21 T cell receptor beta chains sequenced from one sample in a study of beta chain features in type 1 diabetes. Of the isolated RNA, all was reverse transcribed, and so the sequenced material was expressed TCRB transcripts. Clones were sequenced by immunoSEQ multiplex PCR, and TCRdb holds only the in-frame ones, with some missing. The sample holds hundreds of thousands of clones, around a sixth seen once. The specimen sequenced was naive CD4+ T cells from blood. The source of these receptors is a young woman in good health.

The chain uses TRBV28 and TRBJ1-1, with no clear D. This CDR3 has 16 amino acids. V was shortened by 6 bases and J by 2 bases, with 19 bases between the two germline ends. CDR1 is MDHEN, CDR2 SYDVKM, per germline. In DNA, the CDR3 is TGTGCCAGCAGGATTGGACCCGCCTACAGAAACACTGAAGCTTTCTTT. This codes for CASRIGPAYRNTEAFF.

This sequence joins TRBV5-1 and TRBJ1-2; the D gene is possibly TRBD1 (5 bases). Per germline, CDR1 SGHRS and CDR2 YFSETQ. Trimming pared 4 bases from V and 0 bases from J, leaving 28 bases between. This CDR3 is 20 amino acids long. CDR3 protein: CASSRSLDSASRIANYGYTF. The CDR3 DNA is TGCGCCAGCAGCCGTAGTCTTGACAGCGCATCTCGAATAGCTAACTATGGCTACACCTTC. The whole variable domain, filled in from reference TRBV5-1 and TRBJ1-2, reads KAGVTQTPRYLIKTRGQQVTLSCSPISGHRSVSWYQQTPGQGLQFLFEYFSETQRNKGNFPGRFSGRQFSNSRSEMNVSTLELGDSALYLCASSRSLDSASRIANYGYTFGSGTRLTVV.

In the case of this clone: At one boundary the junction diverges from the germline segment, which might be a read error. The chain joins TRBV4-1 to TRBJ1-4; possibly TRBD1 for D (6 bases). The CDR3 extends over 16 amino acids. Germline V lookup: CDR1 MGHRA, CDR2 YSYEKL. In DNA form, the CDR3 reads TGTGCCAGCAGCCGGGACACCCCTCTATCGAGTGAAAAACTGTTTTTT. This codes for CASSRDTPLSSEKLFF.

This clone appeared a few times. This chain links TRBV6-5 with TRBJ2-3; 9 bases align to TRBD1. The germline CDR1 and CDR2 sequences are MNHEY and SVGAGI. With 2 bases clipped from V and 0 bases from J, the junction kept 3 bases outside the gene matches. This CDR3 comprises 16 residues. The CDR3 here is CASSYQGTGSTDTQYF. For the CDR3, the DNA is TGTGCCAGCAGTTACCAGGGGACAGGGAGCACAGATACGCAGTATTTT.

V gene TRBV28 combines with J gene TRBJ2-7, with D possibly matching TRBD1 (6 bases). The CDR3 consists of 14 residues. Germline lookup yields CDR1 MDHEN and CDR2 SYDVKM. Trimming took off 11 bases at V and 5 bases at J, with 22 bases between the two ends. CDR3 DNA: TGTGCCGCATCACTGGGGCAGGGGATCCACGAGCAGTACTTC. This codes for CAASLGQGIHEQYF.

The chain has TRBV7-2 and TRBJ2-3; D remains ambiguous. CDR3 length: 12 amino acids. Trimming took 4 bases from V and 4 from J, leaving 6 bases between them. CDR1 is SGHTA, CDR2 FQGNSA, per germline. CDR3 in amino acids: CASSSVADTQYF. The CDR3 region has the DNA TGTGCCAGCAGCTCAGTTGCAGATACGCAGTATTTT.

This clone was seen more than once but under ten times. This chain links TRBV4-1 with TRBJ2-6, with D possibly being TRBD1 or TRBD2 (6 bases each). CDR3 size: 20 residues. V was clipped by 0 bases and J by 1 base, with 19 bases between them. The germline gives CDR1 MGHRA, CDR2 YSYEKL. This CDR3 is CASSQDRGAGISSGANVLTF. The CDR3 coding sequence is TGCGCCAGCAGCCAAGATAGGGGGGCAGGGATCAGTTCTGGGGCCAACGTCCTGACTTTC.

J is TRBJ2-7 and V is TRBV2, with TRBD2 matching 7 bases. The J call could be wrong; TRBJ2-5 is a better fit for the DNA end. This CDR3 region has 15 residues. Germline loops: CDR1 SNHLY, CDR2 FYNNEI. The DNA for the CDR3 is TGTGCCAGCAATCAGGAGGCGGGAGTCCGAGAGACCCAGTACTTC. Its protein is CASNQEAGVRETQYF.

This clone has a handful of counts. This chain connects TRBV7-2 to TRBJ1-6; unclear D gene. Germline V gene data show CDR1 as SGHTA and CDR2 as FQGNSA. The V gene lost 3 bases and the J gene lost 3 bases, with 3 bases spanning the gap. The CDR3 covers 13 residues. The CDR3 DNA reads as TGTGCCAGCAGCTTGGGCTATAATTCACCCCTCCACTTT. Encoded protein: CASSLGYNSPLHF.

The CDR3 DNA is TGTGCCAGCAGCTTAGGGGGGACGACCTACGAGCAGTACTTC. Translated, it gives CASSLGGTTYEQYF. The chain carries TRBV11-2 and TRBJ2-7; D possibly uses TRBD1 or TRBD2 (5 bases each). Trimming cost V 1 base and J 2 bases, with 9 bases left between them. Germline CDR1 SGHAT, CDR2 FQNNGV. CDR3 length: 14 residues.

This chain uses TRBV6-5 with TRBJ2-7, with D hard to call. Deletions cut 2 bases from V and 3 bases from J, with 8 bases between. The CDR3 is 13 residues long. Germline CDR1 MNHEY, CDR2 SVGAGI. CDR3: CASSYRRYYEQYF. The CDR3 DNA reads as TGTGCCAGCAGTTACCGCAGATACTACGAGCAGTACTTC.

This clone was counted only a few times. The chain links TRBV14 to TRBJ2-5, with 11 bases identical to TRBD2. The CDR3 extends over 17 amino acids. Per germline, CDR1 SGHDN and CDR2 FVKESK. J was trimmed by 4 bases and V by 3 bases; bases with no gene match: 10. The CDR3 loop reads CASSQKIAGGPGETQYF. DNA of the CDR3: TGTGCCAGCAGCCAGAAGATAGCGGGAGGGCCAGGAGAGACCCAGTACTTC. Together with reference TRBV14 and TRBJ2-5, the CDR3 gives the full variable domain: EAGVTQFPSHSVIEKGQTVTLRCDPISGHDNLYWYRRVMGKEIKFLLHFVKESKQDESGMPNNRFLAERTGGTYSTLKVQPAELEDSGVYFCASSQKIAGGPGETQYFGPGTRLLVL.

Concerning this clone: The sample carries other DNA sequences with the same CDR3. The CDR3 nucleotides are TGCAGTGCTCGCCTCTATGGCTACACCTTC. The encoded protein is CSARLYGYTF. J is TRBJ1-2 and V is TRBV20-1; D remains unclear. Germline V gene lookup returns CDR1 DFQATT and CDR2 SNEGSKA (reference sequence). V lost 5 bases, J lost 4 bases, and 5 bases lay in between. There are 10 residues in the CDR3.

This clone was seen a few times. The chain combines TRBV5-1 with TRBJ2-5, with D perhaps matching TRBD2 (6 bases). Deletions cut 3 bases from V and 4 bases from J, with 19 bases between. The germline V gene has CDR1 SGHRS and CDR2 YFSETQ. This CDR3 has 16 amino acids. The CDR3 nucleotides are TGCGCCAGCAGCTCACAAAAACGGAGGGCCGCAGAGACCCAGTACTTC. As protein: CASSSQKRRAAETQYF.

This clone was seen a handful of times. This chain connects TRBV4-2 to TRBJ2-5; D gene unclear. Trimming shortened V by 0 bases and J by 0 bases, and 2 bases separated the two germline ends. The CDR3 has 13 residues. The germline V gene encodes CDR1 LGHNA and CDR2 YNFKEQ. CDR3 bases: TGTGCCAGCAGCCAAGACCACCAAGAGACCCAGTACTTC. It codes for CASSQDHQETQYF.

The table lists this clone with a few counts. This chain links TRBV14 with TRBJ2-3, with 10 bases fitting TRBD2. The junction had 3 bases not matched to a gene; V was cut back by 6 bases and J by 6 bases. The CDR3 is made up of 13 amino acids. Germline CDR1 and CDR2: SGHDN and FVKESK. The CDR3, as DNA: TGTGCCAGCAGGGCTAGCGGGAGCGATACGCAGTATTTT. Protein product: CASRASGSDTQYF.

This clone showed up just a few times. The genes are TRBV7-2 and TRBJ2-5; 12 positions agree with TRBD2. Losses at the gene ends were 6 bases for V and 4 bases for J; bases not matched to a gene: 15. Germline V gene sequence: CDR1 SGHTA, CDR2 FQGNSA. The CDR3 is 18 amino acids. CDR3 DNA sequence: TGTGCCAGCAGTCAGGGGTTCGCGACTAGCGGGAGTCGAGAGACCCAGTACTTC. Encoded protein: CASSQGFATSGSRETQYF.

This clone was picked up a small number of times. V usage is TRBV2 and J usage is TRBJ2-1, with D maybe TRBD2 (5 bases). This CDR3 comprises 15 residues. V lost 4 bases and J 10 bases, leaving 20 bases between the germline ends. Germline V lookup: CDR1 SNHLY, CDR2 FYNNEI. CDR3 bases: TGTGCCAGCAGTGTTGGGGAAACCCGGGGTAGCGAGCAGTTCTTC. It is translated as CASSVGETRGSEQFF.

This clone was found a few times. This chain connects TRBV10-3 to TRBJ2-2; D unresolved. Germline V CDR1 and CDR2: ENHRY, SYGVKD. The CDR3 is 12 residues long. The ends were cut back, 0 bases at V and 7 bases at J, with 3 bases in the middle. The CDR3 sequence: CAISESDGELFF. The CDR3 DNA follows: TGTGCCATCAGTGAGTCAGACGGGGAGCTGTTTTTT.

The genes are TRBV28 and TRBJ2-7, with a weak D call TRBD2 (6 bases). Germline V gene lookup returns CDR1 MDHEN and CDR2 SYDVKM. This CDR3 spans 15 amino acids. With 4 bases removed from V and 0 bases from J, the gap between germline ends came to 13 bases. The CDR3 DNA reads as TGTGCCAGCAGTTCCTCGGGGGACGGCTCCTACGAGCAGTACTTC. Amino acids: CASSSSGDGSYEQYF.

This clone was picked up a small number of times. The chain links TRBV5-1 to TRBJ2-7; D is possibly TRBD2 (6 bases). Between the trimmed V and J ends, which lost 3 bases and 3 bases, there was a span of 19 bases. The germline gives CDR1 SGHRS, CDR2 YFSETQ. The CDR3 consists of 16 residues. The CDR3 bases are TGCGCCAGCAGCTCGCTTGAGGAGGGAGGTTACTACGAGCAGTACTTC. This sequence encodes CASSSLEEGGYYEQYF.